This TCR beta chain originates from a study of blood T cell repertoires in COVID-19. Study summary: COVID-19 samples from acute and convalescent phases originated in the United States, Italy and Spain.

The table came from immunoSEQ multiplex PCR; TCRdb's copy has only in-frame clones and leaves some out. The sample carries roughly 250,000 clones, roughly 87% recorded once. The CDR3 length is 15 residues. Between the trimmed V and J ends, which lost 0 bases and 7 bases, there was a span of 16 bases. The germline gives CDR1 MGHRA, CDR2 YSYEKL. This clone was recorded once. Sequencing was carried out using peripheral blood. The TCR was taken from a man aged 55 to 69 who had recovered from COVID-19. The chain uses TRBV4-1 and TRBJ2-7, with TRBD1 as a possible D gene (6 bases). The CDR3 nucleotides read TGCGCCAGCAGCCAAGATATGCCAGGGGTTCAGGAGCAGTACTTC. It yields the protein CASSQDMPGVQEQYF.